This T cell receptor beta chain derives from a study of shared clonotypes between healthy human individuals. Genomic DNA (from each subset) was split evenly across several immunoSEQ plates. In the authors' methods: In the immunoSEQ data, sequences were junction-only and lacked quality scores, so filtering differed. Generated by immunoSEQ multiplex PCR, the TCRdb table keeps only in-frame clones and is missing some. The V and J calls and clone size are taken from that table; D and trimming were inferred from the DNA. The data hold 490,000 or so clones, with around 80% observed a single time. In the case of this clone: Additional DNA sequences in this sample encode the identical CDR3.

Genomic DNA of unsorted samples came from 85 million to 95 million PBMCs. The specimen sequenced was PBMCs. This clonotype was obtained from a woman in her thirties or forties in good health. Some clones in this sample may be carry-over from other donors' samples.

The DNA of the CDR3 is TGCAGCGTTTACTCTAGCGGGAGGGCCGGCGAGCAGTTCTTC. Protein sequence: CSVYSSGRAGEQFF. The chain employs TRBV29-1 and TRBJ2-1; 12 nucleotides agree with TRBD2. From germline, CDR1 is SQVTM and CDR2 ANQGSEA. The CDR3 runs to 14 residues. The ends lost 5 bases at V and 10 bases at J; junction bases unmatched: 9.